Each of the 31 T cell receptor beta chains below was sequenced from the same sample in a study of T cells after yellow fever vaccination (dated by TCRdb to between 2018 and 2021). This sample's treatment or condition label indicates: live attenuated yellow fever vaccine strain. The library was obtained by 5' RACE. TCRdb records Illumina HiSeq 2500 as the sequencer. TCRdb redid the processing of the public reads, applying fastp at Q25 and MiXCR, and retained in-frame beta chains. Here each entry gathers all rows of one CDR3 protein and keeps the most common genes and DNA. Within this sample are 500,000 to 550,000 distinct CDR3 sequences, with 21% of them counted one time only. The top ten constitute less than 20% of the sample. The specimen was PBMCs, collected about 21 days after the first yellow fever vaccination. These receptor sequences come from a man younger than 30 who received the YFV17D yellow fever vaccine.

The rearrangement uses TRBV30 and TRBJ2-6; TRBD1 aligns across 8 bases. Germline V gene sequence: CDR1 GTSNPN, CDR2 SVGIG (reference sequence). The CDR3 extends over 14 amino acids. J was trimmed by 0 bases and V by 7 bases; bases with no gene match: 2. The CDR3 protein is CASTGVSGANVLTF. CDR3 in DNA: TGTGCCTCGACAGGGGTCTCTGGGGCCAACGTCCTGACTTTC.

This clonotype was detected a few times. The J gene is TRBJ1-3, the V gene TRBV6-6; D is ambiguous. The CDR3 loop spans 13 amino acids. Per germline, CDR1 MNHNY and CDR2 SVGAGI (reference sequence). Trimming shortened V by 4 bases and J by 7 bases, and 11 bases separated the two germline ends. The CDR3 protein is CASSLLYRNTIYF. The CDR3 region has the DNA TGTGCCAGCAGTTTGTTGTATCGGAACACCATATATTTT.

This chain uses TRBV18 with TRBJ2-7; 13 nucleotides align to TRBD2. Germline values: CDR1 KGHSH, CDR2 LQKENI. Trimming took 3 bases from V and 4 from J; bases not matched to a gene: 3. The CDR3 runs 15 residues. The CDR3 DNA follows: TGTGCCAGCTCACCTCTGACTAGCGGGGGGTACGAGCAGTACTTC. It is translated as CASSPLTSGGYEQYF.

The sample holds a few counts of this clonotype. This chain links TRBV5-5 with TRBJ2-5, with D possibly TRBD1 on 6 matching bases. This CDR3 spans 15 amino acids. CDR1 and CDR2 (germline): SGHKS, YYEKEE (reference sequence). The germline V and J ends were trimmed by 4 bases and 2 bases, with 15 bases remaining between them. The CDR3 DNA reads TGTGCCAGCAGCCTTGCGACAGGTTATCAAGAGACCCAGTACTTC. As protein: CASSLATGYQETQYF. The full variable domain, its missing parts supplied by reference TRBV5-5 and TRBJ2-5, is DAGVTQSPTHLIKTRGQQVTLRCSPISGHKSVSWYQQVLGQGPQFIFQYYEKEERGRGNFPDRFSARQFPNYSSELNVNALLLGDSALYLCASSLATGYQETQYFGPGTRLLVL.

Ten or more counts support this clonotype. CDR3 amino acids: CSVSRDRGAEAFF. The CDR3 DNA follows: TGCAGCGTTTCCCGGGACAGGGGCGCTGAAGCTTTCTTT. The chain has TRBV29-1 and TRBJ1-1, with 10 bases aligning to TRBD1. CDR1 is SQVTM and CDR2 is ANQGSEA in the germline V gene. The V segment lost 5 bases and the J segment 6 bases; nucleotides outside the gene matches: 6. CDR3 size: 13 residues.

This clonotype was found many times. The chain joins TRBV7-9 to TRBJ2-5; D is unresolved. Germline assignment: CDR1 SEHNR and CDR2 FQNEAQ (reference sequence). V lost 5 bases and J lost 2, with 9 bases in between. This CDR3 region has 13 residues. The CDR3 spells CASSIRAQETQYF. The CDR3, as DNA: TGTGCCAGCAGCATCCGGGCACAAGAGACCCAGTACTTC.

This clonotype was counted a few times. J is TRBJ1-1 and V is TRBV5-1, with no clear D. Germline assignment: CDR1 SGHRS and CDR2 YFSETQ. Trimming pared 0 bases from V and 1 base from J, leaving 13 bases between. The CDR3 covers 16 residues. The CDR3, as DNA: TGCGCCAGCAGCTTGGAGATCACAGCACGGAACACTGAAGCTTTCTTT. Translation gives CASSLEITARNTEAFF. Full variable domain (rest looked up from reference TRBV5-1 and TRBJ1-1): KAGVTQTPRYLIKTRGQQVTLSCSPISGHRSVSWYQQTPGQGLQFLFEYFSETQRNKGNFPGRFSGRQFSNSRSEMNVSTLELGDSALYLCASSLEITARNTEAFFGQGTRLTVV.

In its sample, this clonotype was seen a few times. This chain joins TRBV3-1 and TRBJ1-1; D possibly corresponds to TRBD1 (6 bases). Looked up from germline, CDR1 is LGHDT and CDR2 is YNNKEL (reference sequence). The CDR3 is made up of 14 amino acids. Trimming pared 4 bases from V and 3 bases from J, leaving 12 bases between. CDR3 in amino acids: CASSPRGRDTEAFF. The CDR3 DNA follows: TGTGCCAGCAGCCCCAGGGGAAGAGACACTGAAGCTTTCTTT.

This clonotype was seen only a few times. The chain links TRBV7-2 to TRBJ2-7; maybe TRBD2 (5 bases). The CDR3 is 13 residues long. CDR1 and CDR2 (germline): SGHTA, FQGNSA. Trimming removed 5 bases at V and 4 bases at J, with 12 bases between. Written as DNA, the CDR3 is TGTGCCAGCAGCCCGGCGAGGGCGTACGAGCAGTACTTC. As protein: CASSPARAYEQYF.

This clonotype was detected only a few times. This chain uses TRBV2 with TRBJ1-1; TRBD1 agrees at 8 bases. Germline trimming cut 4 bases from V and 13 bases from J; bases unmatched to any gene: 14. The CDR3 spans 14 residues. Germline assignment: CDR1 SNHLY and CDR2 FYNNEI. The CDR3, as DNA: TGTGCCAGCAGTGCGGACAGGGAGGCCCCTACAGTTTTCTTT. Translation gives CASSADREAPTVFF.

CDR3 sequence (DNA): TGTGCCAGCAGTCCCCTAAAGGGACGGGGCACAGATACGCAGTATTTT. This codes for CASSPLKGRGTDTQYF. V gene TRBV28 combines with J gene TRBJ2-3; either TRBD1 or TRBD2 may supply D (5 bases each). Germline CDR1 is MDHEN and CDR2 is SYDVKM. The CDR3 has 16 amino acids. Trimming stripped 5 bases from V and 1 base from J, with 16 bases between.

This clonotype occurred a few times. V gene TRBV7-9 combines with J gene TRBJ2-2; unclear D gene. V lost 4 bases and J 10 bases, leaving 7 bases between the germline ends. The CDR3 is 11 residues long. CDR1 is SEHNR, CDR2 FQNEAQ, per germline (reference sequence). In DNA, the CDR3 is TGTGCCAGCAGCTCCCCAACGGAGCTGTTTTTT. It codes for CASSSPTELFF.

Worth noting for this clonotype: An end of the junction differs from the germline gene, which may be a read error. The chain carries TRBV20-1 and TRBJ2-3; TRBD1 or TRBD2 may be the D gene (5 bases each). Germline CDR1 is DFQATT and CDR2 is SNEGSKA (reference sequence). This CDR3 region has 10 residues. This chain's CDR3 is CSANNPGHDF. The DNA of the CDR3 is TGCAGTGCTAATAACCCGGGGCATGATTTT.

The CDR3 DNA reads TGCGCCAGCAGTTGGGAGAACGAGCAGTACTTC. Residues: CASSWENEQYF. The chain combines TRBV10-2 with TRBJ2-7, with a tentative D call TRBD2 (5 bases). Germline CDR1 reads WSHSY; CDR2 reads SAAADI. Trimming pared 5 bases from V and 5 bases from J, leaving 7 bases between. CDR3 length equals 11 residues.

This clonotype was detected a few times. The J gene is TRBJ2-1, the V gene TRBV7-8, with TRBD2 matching 8 bases. The V gene's germline CDR1 is SGHVS and CDR2 FQNEAQ. J was trimmed by 0 bases and V by 5 bases; bases with no gene match: 6. CDR3 size: 16 residues. CDR3 sequence reads: CASSPTGGASYNEQFF. The CDR3 bases are TGTGCCAGCAGCCCCACCGGGGGGGCCTCCTACAATGAGCAGTTCTTC.

This chain connects TRBV5-1 to TRBJ2-7, with a possible D match to TRBD1 (6 bases). V was shortened by 5 bases and J by 7 bases, with 19 bases between the two germline ends. The CDR3 extends over 14 amino acids. Looked up from germline, CDR1 is SGHRS and CDR2 is YFSETQ. The CDR3 loop reads CASRVGTGPSEQYF. The CDR3 coding sequence is TGCGCCAGCAGGGTCGGTACAGGGCCTTCGGAGCAGTACTTC.

The V gene is TRBV3-1, the J gene TRBJ2-3; 10 bases are a match to TRBD2. V dropped 0 bases and J dropped 3; count of bases not matched to a gene: 6. Germline loops: CDR1 LGHDT, CDR2 YNNKEL (reference sequence). The CDR3 extends over 17 amino acids. In nucleotides, the CDR3 is TGTGCCAGCAGCCAAGATAATGCACTAGCGGGGACAGATACGCAGTATTTT. Its protein product is CASSQDNALAGTDTQYF.

The chain recombines TRBV28 with TRBJ2-7; D perhaps matches TRBD1 (6 bases). The ends were cut back, 3 bases at V and 3 bases at J, with 9 bases in the middle. This CDR3 is built from 13 residues. The germline CDR1 and CDR2 sequences are MDHEN and SYDVKM. The CDR3 coding sequence is TGTGCCAGCAGTTTCGGACAGCACTACGAGCAGTACGTC. Encoded protein: CASSFGQHYEQYV.

V is TRBV7-2 and J is TRBJ1-3; 7 bases match TRBD1. This CDR3 comprises 16 residues. The germline CDR1 and CDR2 sequences are SGHTA and FQGNSA. Trimming at V came to 5 bases and at J to 0 bases, leaving 7 bases not matched to a gene. The CDR3 coding sequence is TGTGCCAGCAGCGGCCCCAGGGGGGCCTCTGGAAACACCATATATTTT. It specifies CASSGPRGASGNTIYF.

This chain joins TRBV20-1 and TRBJ2-5; 8 bases fit TRBD1. The germline CDR1 and CDR2 sequences are DFQATT and SNEGSKA (reference sequence). V was clipped by 6 bases and J by 5 bases; unmatched bases: 14. The length of the CDR3 is 15 residues. CDR3 DNA sequence: TGCAGTGCACTGCGGGCTGCAGGGGGCTTGGAGACCCAGTACTTC. As protein: CSALRAAGGLETQYF.

This sequence joins TRBV15 and TRBJ2-1, with unresolved D. The V gene lost 0 bases and the J gene lost 9 bases, with 6 bases spanning the gap. This CDR3 spans 12 amino acids. Germline V lookup: CDR1 LNHNV, CDR2 YYDKDF (reference sequence). DNA of the CDR3: TGTGCCACCAGCAGAGATCAAGGTGAGCAGTTCTTC. As protein: CATSRDQGEQFF.

The chain carries TRBV4-1 and TRBJ2-4; D is unclear. Germline assignment: CDR1 MGHRA and CDR2 YSYEKL. The CDR3 has 14 residues. Trimming cost V 3 bases and J 1 base, with 7 bases left between them. CDR3 region: CASSQWKAKNIQYF. The CDR3 bases are TGCGCCAGCAGCCAGTGGAAGGCCAAAAACATTCAGTACTTC.

This chain joins TRBV27 and TRBJ1-1, with 9 bases aligning to TRBD1. Germline V CDR1 and CDR2: MNHEY, SMNVEV (reference sequence). The CDR3 spans 16 residues. Trimming at V came to 4 bases and at J to 9 bases, leaving 15 bases not matched to a gene. The CDR3 coding sequence is TGTGCCAGCAGTTCTTTAGGGGTCCCGGGACAGGGTCAAGCTTTCTTT. Translating gives CASSSLGVPGQGQAFF.

The chain has TRBV5-1 and TRBJ1-2; 7 positions agree with TRBD1. V shed 1 base, J shed 1 base, and the junction held 4 bases outside the gene matches. The CDR3 contains 15 residues. Germline lookup yields CDR1 SGHRS and CDR2 YFSETQ. The CDR3 DNA reads as TGCGCCAGCAGCTTGACAGGGGATGGTAACTATGGCTACACCTTC. Protein product: CASSLTGDGNYGYTF.

This chain connects TRBV9 to TRBJ2-7; D is possibly TRBD1 or TRBD2 (5 bases each). This CDR3 has 16 amino acids. Germline lookup yields CDR1 SGDLS and CDR2 YYNGEE. V lost 3 bases, J lost 1 base, and 17 bases lay in between. This CDR3 reads CASSDQPGRSSYEQYF. The CDR3 DNA reads as TGTGCCAGCAGCGACCAGCCGGGACGCTCATCCTACGAGCAGTACTTC.

There are a few counts of this clonotype. V usage is TRBV20-1 and J usage is TRBJ1-5; D gene ambiguous. This CDR3 comprises 14 residues. The germline V gene encodes CDR1 DFQATT and CDR2 SNEGSKA (reference sequence). The ends were cut back, 4 bases at V and 9 bases at J, with 19 bases in the middle. The CDR3 nucleotides are TGCAGTGCTAAAACTTACAGTCCCTCAGGGCCCCAGCATTTT. Translating gives CSAKTYSPSGPQHF.

This sequence joins TRBV28 and TRBJ2-6, with a tentative D call TRBD2 (5 bases). Deletions cut 7 bases from V and 0 bases from J, with 13 bases between. CDR1 and CDR2 from the germline V gene are MDHEN and SYDVKM. This CDR3 region has 16 residues. CDR3 sequence (DNA): TGTGCCAGCAAAGAGGGCGGTGACTCTGGGGCCAACGTCCTGACTTTC. This sequence encodes CASKEGGDSGANVLTF.

This rearrangement joins TRBV10-1 to TRBJ1-1; D uncertain. V shed 3 bases and J shed 4 bases, with 12 bases lying between them. This CDR3 has 14 residues. The germline gives CDR1 WNHNN, CDR2 SYGVQD (reference sequence). CDR3 DNA: TGCGCCAGCAGTGACGGGGTTGGTTCCACTGAAGCTTTCTTT. It translates to CASSDGVGSTEAFF.

This clonotype was seen a few times. V is TRBV7-2 and J is TRBJ2-7; D call uncertain. Trimming pared 2 bases from V and 6 bases from J, leaving 8 bases between. Per the germline V gene, CDR1 is SGHTA and CDR2 is FQGNSA. The CDR3 is 12 residues long. CDR3 loop: CASSLPGREQYV. DNA of the CDR3: TGTGCCAGCAGCTTACCTGGACGCGAGCAGTACGTC.

In this sample, this clonotype turned up a few times. This chain connects TRBV19 to TRBJ2-2; 7 bases are a match to TRBD1. This CDR3 is built from 15 residues. The junction had 6 bases not matched to a gene; V was cut back by 7 bases and J by 1 base. The germline V gene encodes CDR1 LNHDA and CDR2 SQIVND (reference sequence). DNA of the CDR3: TGTGCCAGTAATAAGGGGGCCTTGAACACCGGGGAGCTGTTTTTT. This codes for CASNKGALNTGELFF.

The chain employs TRBV20-1 and TRBJ2-1, with 8 nucleotides matching TRBD1. V trimming: 0 bases; J trimming: 8 bases; junction bases outside the gene matches: 6. Per the germline V gene, CDR1 is DFQATT and CDR2 is SNEGSKA (reference sequence). The CDR3 is 14 residues long. CDR3 sequence: CSARDTGGWDEQFF. DNA for the CDR3: TGCAGTGCTAGAGATACAGGGGGATGGGATGAGCAGTTCTTC.